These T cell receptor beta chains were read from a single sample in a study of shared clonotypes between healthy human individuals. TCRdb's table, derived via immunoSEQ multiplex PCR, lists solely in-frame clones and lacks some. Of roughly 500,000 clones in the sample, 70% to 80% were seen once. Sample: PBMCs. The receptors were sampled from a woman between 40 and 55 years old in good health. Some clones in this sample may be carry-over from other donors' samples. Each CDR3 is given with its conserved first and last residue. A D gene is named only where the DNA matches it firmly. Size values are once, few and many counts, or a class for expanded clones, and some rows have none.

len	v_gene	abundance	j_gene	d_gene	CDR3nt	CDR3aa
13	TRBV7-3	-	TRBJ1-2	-	TGTGCCAGCAGCCAAGGACCGGGAGATGGCTACACCTTC	CASSQGPGDGYTF
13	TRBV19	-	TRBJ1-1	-	TGTGCCAGTAGTATGGGACTATACACTGAAGCTTTCTTT	CASSMGLYTEAFF
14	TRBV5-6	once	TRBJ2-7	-	TGTGCCAGCAGCTTGGAACAGGGCCTCGACGAGCAGTACTTC	CASSLEQGLDEQYF
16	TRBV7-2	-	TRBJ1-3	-	TGTGCCAGCAGCTTAGGAAGGCGGACCTCTGGAAACACCATATATTTT	CASSLGRRTSGNTIYF
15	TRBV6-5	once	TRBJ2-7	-	TGTGCCAGCACGACCTGGTCGGGGAGAAACTACGAGCAGTACTTC	CASTTWSGRNYEQYF
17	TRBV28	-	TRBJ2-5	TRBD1	TGTGCCAGCAGTTTATCCCAGGGACAGGCCCTCCAAGAGACCCAGTACTTC	CASSLSQGQALQETQYF
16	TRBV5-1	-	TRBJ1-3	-	TGCGCCAGCAGCTTGGCGGGCAGCCACTCTGGAAACACCATATATTTT	CASSLAGSHSGNTIYF
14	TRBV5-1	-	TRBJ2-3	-	TGCGCCAGCGGAGCAACGGTTAGCACAGATACGCAGTATTTT	CASGATVSTDTQYF
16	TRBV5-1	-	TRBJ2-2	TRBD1	TGCGCCAGCAGCTTGTACATGCAGGGGGTTGCCGGGGAGCTGTTTTTT	CASSLYMQGVAGELFF
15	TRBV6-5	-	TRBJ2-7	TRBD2	TGTGCCAGCAGTTCCCTAGCGGGAGGGCAGGACGAGCAGTACTTC	CASSSLAGGQDEQYF
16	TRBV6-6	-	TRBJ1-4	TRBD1	TGTGCCAGCAGTTATAAATGGACAGGGGTAGGCGAAAAACTGTTTTTT	CASSYKWTGVGEKLFF
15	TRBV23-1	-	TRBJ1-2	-	TGCGCCAGCAGTCAATCGGAGGAGATTAACTATGGCTACACCTTC	CASSQSEEINYGYTF
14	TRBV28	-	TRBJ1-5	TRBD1	TGTGCCAGCAGCCAGACAGGGGTAGGCCAGCCCCAGCATTTT	CASSQTGVGQPQHF
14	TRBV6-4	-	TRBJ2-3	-	TGTGCCAGCAGTGAGTTGGCTAGCACAGATACGCAGTATTTT	CASSELASTDTQYF
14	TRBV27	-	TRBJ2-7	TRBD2	TGTGCCAGCACCCGGCGGGGGAGCTCCTACGAGCAGTACTTC	CASTRRGSSYEQYF
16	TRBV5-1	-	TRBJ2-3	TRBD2	TGCGCCAGCAGCCCCACCGGACTAGCGGGAGTGGGTACGCAGTATTTT	CASSPTGLAGVGTQYF
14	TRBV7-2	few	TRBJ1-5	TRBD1	TGTGCCAGCAGTCCCAGACAGGGAGGCCAGCCCCAGCATTTT	CASSPRQGGQPQHF
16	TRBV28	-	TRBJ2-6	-	TGTGCCAGCAGTTCCCCCGGTGTCTCTGGGGCCAACGTCCTGACTTTC	CASSSPGVSGANVLTF
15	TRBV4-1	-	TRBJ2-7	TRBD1	TGCGCCAGCAGCCGCACAGGGGGCTGGTCCTACGAGCAGTACTTC	CASSRTGGWSYEQYF
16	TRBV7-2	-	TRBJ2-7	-	TGTGCCAGCAGCTTAGCACGTGGCGGGCGGCACTACGAGCAGTACTTC	CASSLARGGRHYEQYF
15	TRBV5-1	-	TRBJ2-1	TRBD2	TGCGCCAGCAGCCCCCCGGGCGGGAGCGGGCATGAGCAGTTCTTC	CASSPPGGSGHEQFF
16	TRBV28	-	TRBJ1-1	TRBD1	TGTGCCAGCAGCCGCGACAGGGGGGCACTGAACACTGAAGCTTTCTTT	CASSRDRGALNTEAFF
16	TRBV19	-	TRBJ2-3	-	TGTGCCAGTAGTCCTCTTCGGGACGGGAGCACAGATACGCAGTATTTT	CASSPLRDGSTDTQYF
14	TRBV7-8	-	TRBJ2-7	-	TGTGCCAGCAGCTCCCGCTTACTAGAGGTCTGGCAGTACTTC	CASSSRLLEVWQYF
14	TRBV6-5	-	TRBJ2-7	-	TGTGCCAGCAGTTACGACAGGAAATACTACGAGCAGTACTTC	CASSYDRKYYEQYF
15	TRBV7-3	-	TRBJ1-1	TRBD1	TGTGCCAGCAGCTTAAGGGGACAGCCGAACACTGAAGCTTTCTTT	CASSLRGQPNTEAFF
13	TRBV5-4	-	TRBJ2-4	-	TGTGCCAGCAGCCCACGGACAGAAAACATTCAGTACTTC	CASSPRTENIQYF
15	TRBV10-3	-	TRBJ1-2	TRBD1	TGTGCCATCAGTGAAGAGGGGGACAGGCTCTATGGCTACACCTTC	CAISEEGDRLYGYTF
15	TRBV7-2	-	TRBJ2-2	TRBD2	TGTGCCAGCACCCCTCTAGCGGGAGTCCCCGGGGAGCTGTTTTTT	CASTPLAGVPGELFF
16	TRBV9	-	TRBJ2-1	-	TGTGCCAGCAGCGTAACCCCGCGGACAGAGGACAATGAGCAGTTCTTC	CASSVTPRTEDNEQFF
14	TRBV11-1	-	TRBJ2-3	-	TGTGCCAGCAGCCTACTTGGAGGCACAGATACGCAGTATTTT	CASSLLGGTDTQYF
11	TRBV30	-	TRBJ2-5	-	TGTGCCTGGAACGGTGGGGAGACCCAGTACTTC	CAWNGGETQYF
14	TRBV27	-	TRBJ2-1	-	TGTGCCAGCAGTTTATCGAGGGCATACAATGAGCAGTTCTTC	CASSLSRAYNEQFF
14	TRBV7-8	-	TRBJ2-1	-	TGTGCCAGCAGCCCCCCGGGGGCCAGGAATGAGCAGTTCTTC	CASSPPGARNEQFF
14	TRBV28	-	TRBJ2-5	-	TGTGCCAGTCATCTTTCAGGGGCGTCGGAGACCCAGTACTTC	CASHLSGASETQYF
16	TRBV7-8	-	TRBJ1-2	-	TGTGCCAGCAGCCCCAGGCTCCGCAGTGGAAACTATGGCTACACCTTC	CASSPRLRSGNYGYTF
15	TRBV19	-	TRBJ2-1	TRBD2	TGTGCCAGTAGTACCCTAGCGGGAGGGGACAATGAGCAGTTCTTC	CASSTLAGGDNEQFF
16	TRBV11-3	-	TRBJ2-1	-	TGTGCCAGCAGCTTAGACGGTGATGCGTCCTACAATGAGCAGTTCTTC	CASSLDGDASYNEQFF
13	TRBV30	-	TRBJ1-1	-	TGTGCCTGGAGGGACCAGGGCTACACTGAAGCTTTCTTT	CAWRDQGYTEAFF
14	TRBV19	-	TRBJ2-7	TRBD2	TGTGCCAGTAGTCCAGCGGGAGCCCCCTACGAGCAGTACTTC	CASSPAGAPYEQYF